The next 21 T cell receptor beta chains were all read from a single sample in a study of Graves' ophthalmopathy and Graves' hyperthyroidism. Researchers took RNA transcripts and amplified TCR beta CDR3 regions from them. A first-round RT-PCR used HTBI primers, followed by a second-round multiplex PCR. Via MiXCR, TCRdb re-called the multiplex PCR reads, giving one row per CDR3 protein. Here the sample spans 580,000 or so distinct CDR3 sequences, about two fifths being singletons. The sequenced material came from peripheral blood or thyroid tissue (not recorded which). The source of these receptors is an adult man with Graves' hyperthyroidism.

The chain carries TRBV7-2 and TRBJ2-7; TRBD2 aligns across 11 bases. The CDR3 is 15 amino acids. Germline CDR1 and CDR2: SGHTA and FQGNSA. The junction had 5 bases not matched to a gene; V was cut back by 3 bases and J by 4 bases. Here the CDR3 reads CASSLRLAGGYEQYF. The CDR3, as DNA: TGTGCCAGCAGCTTGCGGCTAGCGGGGGGTTACGAGCAGTACTTC. The full variable domain, completed using reference TRBV7-2 and TRBJ2-7, is GAGVSQSPSNKVTEKGKDVELRCDPISGHTALYWYRQSLGQGLEFLIYFQGNSAPDKSGLPSDRFSAERTGGSVSTLTIQRTQQEDSAVYLCASSLRLAGGYEQYFGPGTRLTVT.

This clonotype was found many times. The CDR3 region is CASSLSGIQETQYF. For the CDR3, the DNA is TGTGCCAGCAGTTTATCGGGGATTCAAGAGACCCAGTACTTC. The genes are TRBV12-3 or TRBV12-4 and TRBJ2-5; D is perhaps TRBD2 (5 bases). This CDR3 contains 14 residues. V was clipped by 2 bases and J by 2 bases, with 9 bases between them.

This clonotype turned up a few times. The rearrangement links TRBV5-5 to TRBJ2-7; 8 nucleotides line up with TRBD1. This CDR3 has 15 amino acids. Germline CDR1 and CDR2: SGHKS and YYEKEE (reference sequence). V lost 6 bases and J lost 2; bases outside the gene matches: 10. The CDR3 reads CASNPPWTGTYEQYF. The CDR3 nucleotides read TGTGCCAGCAACCCTCCGTGGACAGGGACCTACGAGCAGTACTTC.

Comment on this clonotype: Mismatch with germline at one junction end may stem from a read error. The chain is built from TRBV7-2 and TRBJ2-7; either TRBD1 or TRBD2 may supply D (6 bases each). The germline CDR1 and CDR2 sequences are SGHTA and FQGNSA. CDR3 length equals 15 residues. CDR3 nucleotide sequence: TGCGCCAGCAGCTTTTCGGGGGCGCACTCCTACGAGCAGTACTTC. Amino acids: CASSFSGAHSYEQYF.

This sequence joins TRBV20-1 and TRBJ2-5; D is undetermined. The CDR3 runs 16 residues. The germline V and J ends were trimmed by 6 bases and 0 bases, with 20 bases remaining between them. Germline V gene lookup returns CDR1 DFQATT and CDR2 SNEGSKA (reference sequence). The CDR3 sequence: CSATDPLRPYQETQYF. The CDR3 DNA is TGCAGTGCCACCGACCCCCTGCGGCCGTACCAAGAGACCCAGTACTTC.

This clonotype occurred many times. The chain links TRBV29-1 to TRBJ2-5; 9 bases are a match to TRBD1. Germline V gene lookup returns CDR1 SQVTM and CDR2 ANQGSEA. This CDR3 region has 14 residues. V gave up 5 bases and J gave up 5 bases; unmatched junction bases: 9. CDR3 sequence reads: CSVKGTGKSETQYF. DNA for the CDR3: TGCAGCGTTAAGGGGACAGGGAAGAGTGAGACCCAGTACTTC.

The V and J genes are TRBV10-3 and TRBJ2-1, with D possibly matching TRBD1 (5 bases). Germline V gene data show CDR1 as ENHRY and CDR2 as SYGVKD. Trimming took 2 bases from V and 0 from J, leaving 11 bases between them. The CDR3 is made up of 16 amino acids. This CDR3 is CAISEPDRSSYNEQFF. The DNA for the CDR3 is TGTGCCATCAGTGAGCCAGACAGAAGCTCCTACAATGAGCAGTTCTTC.

J is TRBJ2-3 and V is TRBV2, with D perhaps TRBD1 or TRBD2 (5 bases each). CDR1 is SNHLY and CDR2 is FYNNEI in the germline V gene. CDR3 length equals 16 residues. The germline V and J ends were trimmed by 4 bases and 6 bases, with 20 bases remaining between them. CDR3 nucleotides: TGTGCCAGCAGTGGGGGAATTGGGGACCATCACGATACGCAGTATTTT. Amino acid sequence: CASSGGIGDHHDTQYF.

This sequence joins TRBV24-1 and TRBJ2-3, with 7 bases that match TRBD1. V trimming: 3 bases; J trimming: 0 bases; junction bases outside the gene matches: 5. This CDR3 is built from 16 residues. Germline V gene data show CDR1 as KGHDR and CDR2 as SFDVKD. The CDR3 protein is CATSDRDSPSTDTQYF. DNA for the CDR3: TGTGCCACCAGTGATCGGGACAGCCCTAGCACAGATACGCAGTATTTT.

V gene TRBV10-3 combines with J gene TRBJ1-5, with 8 bases identical to TRBD1. Germline-derived CDR1 and CDR2 are ENHRY and SYGVKD. The CDR3 loop spans 13 amino acids. Losses at the gene ends were 5 bases for V and 5 bases for J; bases not matched to a gene: 2. CDR3 coding DNA: TGTGCCATCAGTCCGACAGGGGATCAGCCCCAGCATTTT. Protein sequence: CAISPTGDQPQHF.

Worth noting for this clonotype: Being one base from a much bigger clone, this may be a read error. The chain employs TRBV7-3 and TRBJ2-5, with TRBD1 identical over 9 bases. Looked up from germline, CDR1 is SGHTA and CDR2 is FQGTGA. The CDR3 is 15 amino acids. As DNA, the CDR3 is TGTGCCAGCAGCCGACCTACAGGGGGCATGGAGACCCTGTACTTC. Translated: CASSRPTGGMETLYF.

J is TRBJ1-5 and V is TRBV30; no definite D call. Trimming took off 0 bases at V and 4 bases at J, with 7 bases between the two ends. Germline loops: CDR1 GTSNPN, CDR2 SVGIG (reference sequence). This CDR3 is built from 13 residues. The CDR3 loop is CAWSVEGNQPQHF. The CDR3 DNA follows: TGTGCCTGGAGTGTCGAAGGGAATCAGCCCCAGCATTTT.

This clonotype was counted a few times. The chain uses TRBV5-8 and TRBJ2-7, with 10 bases identical to TRBD1. This CDR3 is 15 amino acids long. Germline CDR1 reads SGHTS; CDR2 reads YDEGEE. The V segment lost 3 bases and the J segment 3 bases; nucleotides outside the gene matches: 6. CDR3 protein: CASSWSWTGGYEQYF. The DNA of the CDR3 is TGTGCCAGCAGCTGGAGTTGGACAGGGGGCTACGAGCAGTACTTC.

Many counts were recorded for this clonotype. The chain uses TRBV5-1 and TRBJ2-7; no firm D call. Per germline, CDR1 SGHRS and CDR2 YFSETQ. Trimming removed 5 bases from V and 2 bases from J, with 11 bases in between. The CDR3 runs to 13 residues. CDR3 protein: CASRVPVTYEQYF. CDR3 DNA: TGCGCCAGCAGGGTACCGGTAACCTACGAGCAGTACTTC.

This clonotype was recorded at least ten times. The chain is built from TRBV6-5 and TRBJ2-2; 7 bases line up with TRBD1. The CDR3 covers 15 residues. With 7 bases clipped from V and 3 bases from J, the junction kept 8 bases outside the gene matches. Germline V CDR1 and CDR2: MNHEY, SVGAGI. CDR3 region: CASTPTGRDTGELFF. In nucleotides, the CDR3 is TGTGCCAGCACTCCGACAGGGCGGGACACCGGGGAGCTGTTTTTT.

At least ten counts were recorded for this clonotype. Written as DNA, the CDR3 is TGTGCCAGTAACCCTAGCGGGTCTTACGAGCAGTACTTC. This sequence encodes CASNPSGSYEQYF. The rearrangement links TRBV19 to TRBJ2-7; 8 positions agree with TRBD2. V trimming: 7 bases; J trimming: 4 bases; junction bases outside the gene matches: 6. The CDR3 length is 13 residues. Per germline, CDR1 LNHDA and CDR2 SQIVND (reference sequence).

This clonotype was observed many times. The genes are TRBV5-1 and TRBJ1-1, with D unresolved. V lost 0 bases and J 4 bases, leaving 10 bases between the germline ends. Germline V gene data show CDR1 as SGHRS and CDR2 as YFSETQ. CDR3 length: 14 residues. CDR3: CASSLEPGGTEAFF. In DNA, the CDR3 is TGCGCCAGCAGCTTGGAGCCAGGTGGCACTGAAGCTTTCTTT. The full variable domain, rest sourced from reference TRBV5-1 and TRBJ1-1, is KAGVTQTPRYLIKTRGQQVTLSCSPISGHRSVSWYQQTPGQGLQFLFEYFSETQRNKGNFPGRFSGRQFSNSRSEMNVSTLELGDSALYLCASSLEPGGTEAFFGQGTRLTVV.

A word on this clonotype: As the CDR3 is not closed by the conserved phenylalanine or tryptophan, this likely results from a read error. The J gene is TRBJ1-2, the V gene TRBV10-3; possible D gene TRBD1, 5 bases. CDR1 ENHRY and CDR2 SYGVKD come from the germline V gene. The CDR3 is made up of 17 amino acids. V lost 3 bases, J lost 6 bases, and 23 bases lay in between. CDR3 DNA: TGTGCCATCAGTGACATTTATGCTTTAGCGGGGGGGAATGGCTACACCTAC. Its translation is CAISDIYALAGGNGYTY.

The chain combines TRBV7-8 with TRBJ2-2, with TRBD1 matching 9 bases. CDR1 is SGHVS, CDR2 FQNEAQ, per germline. The CDR3 totals 16 residues. Germline trimming cut 1 base from V and 6 bases from J; bases unmatched to any gene: 6. The CDR3 reads CASSLVYRGRAGELFF. The CDR3 DNA follows: TGTGCCAGCAGCTTAGTATACAGGGGGCGCGCCGGGGAGCTGTTTTTT. Filled out from reference TRBV7-8 and TRBJ2-2, the complete variable domain reads GAGVSQSPRYKVAKRGQDVALRCDPISGHVSLFWYQQALGQGPEFLTYFQNEAQLDKSGLPSDRFFAERPEGSVSTLKIQRTQQEDSAVYLCASSLVYRGRAGELFFGEGSRLTVL.

This clonotype was detected many times. This may come from a read error, since a much larger clone is one base off. The gene calls are TRBV19 and TRBJ2-6; D uncertain. V lost 1 base, J lost 0 bases, and 4 bases lay in between. The CDR3 runs to 15 residues. The germline V gene encodes CDR1 LNHDA and CDR2 SQIVND (reference sequence). CDR3 in amino acids: CASSIGSSGANVLTF. For the CDR3, the DNA is TGTGCCAGTAGTATAGGGAGCTCTGGGGCCAACGTCCTGACTTTC.

The rearrangement uses TRBV7-3 and TRBJ1-1; D remains ambiguous. Trimming shortened V by 0 bases and J by 0 bases, and 17 bases separated the two germline ends. Germline V gene data show CDR1 as SGHTA and CDR2 as FQGTGA. The CDR3 is made up of 18 amino acids. The CDR3 sequence is CASSLTKRVDGMNTEAFF. CDR3 nucleotide sequence: TGTGCCAGCAGCTTAACGAAGAGGGTAGATGGTATGAACACTGAAGCTTTCTTT. The complete variable domain, with remaining parts taken from reference TRBV7-3 and TRBJ1-1, reads GAGVSQTPSNKVTEKGKYVELRCDPISGHTALYWYRQSLGQGPEFLIYFQGTGAADDSGLPNDRFFAVRPEGSVSTLKIQRTERGDSAVYLCASSLTKRVDGMNTEAFFGQGTRLTVV.